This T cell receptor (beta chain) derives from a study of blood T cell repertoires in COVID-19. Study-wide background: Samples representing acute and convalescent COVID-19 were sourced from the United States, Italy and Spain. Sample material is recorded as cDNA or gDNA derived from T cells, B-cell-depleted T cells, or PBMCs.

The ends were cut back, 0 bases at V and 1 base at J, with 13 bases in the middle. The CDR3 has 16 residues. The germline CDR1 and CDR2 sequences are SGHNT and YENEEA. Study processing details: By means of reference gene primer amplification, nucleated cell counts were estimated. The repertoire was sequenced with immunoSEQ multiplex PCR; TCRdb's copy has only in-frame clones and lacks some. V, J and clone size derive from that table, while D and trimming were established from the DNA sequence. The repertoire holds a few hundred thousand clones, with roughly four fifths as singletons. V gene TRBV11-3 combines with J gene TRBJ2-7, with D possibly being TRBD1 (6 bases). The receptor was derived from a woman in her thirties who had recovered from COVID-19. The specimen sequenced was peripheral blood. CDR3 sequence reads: CASSLDLNRASYEQYF. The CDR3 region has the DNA TGTGCCAGCAGCTTAGATCTCAACAGGGCGTCCTACGAGCAGTACTTC.